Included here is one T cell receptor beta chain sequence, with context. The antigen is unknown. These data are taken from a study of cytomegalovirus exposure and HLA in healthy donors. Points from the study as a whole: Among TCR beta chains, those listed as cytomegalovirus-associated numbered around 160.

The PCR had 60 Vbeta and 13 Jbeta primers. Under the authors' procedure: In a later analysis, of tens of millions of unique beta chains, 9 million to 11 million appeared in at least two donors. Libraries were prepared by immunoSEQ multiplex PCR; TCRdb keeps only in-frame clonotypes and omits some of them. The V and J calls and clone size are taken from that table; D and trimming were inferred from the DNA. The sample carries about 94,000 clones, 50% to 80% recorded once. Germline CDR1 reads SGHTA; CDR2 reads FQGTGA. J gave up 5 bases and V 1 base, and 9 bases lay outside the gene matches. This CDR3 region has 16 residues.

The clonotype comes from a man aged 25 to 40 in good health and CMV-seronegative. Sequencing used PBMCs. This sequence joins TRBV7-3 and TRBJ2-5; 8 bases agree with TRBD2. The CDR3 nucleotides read TGTGCCAGCAGCTTAAGGCCCGGGGGCGGGGGGGAGACCCAGTACTTC. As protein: CASSLRPGGGGETQYF.